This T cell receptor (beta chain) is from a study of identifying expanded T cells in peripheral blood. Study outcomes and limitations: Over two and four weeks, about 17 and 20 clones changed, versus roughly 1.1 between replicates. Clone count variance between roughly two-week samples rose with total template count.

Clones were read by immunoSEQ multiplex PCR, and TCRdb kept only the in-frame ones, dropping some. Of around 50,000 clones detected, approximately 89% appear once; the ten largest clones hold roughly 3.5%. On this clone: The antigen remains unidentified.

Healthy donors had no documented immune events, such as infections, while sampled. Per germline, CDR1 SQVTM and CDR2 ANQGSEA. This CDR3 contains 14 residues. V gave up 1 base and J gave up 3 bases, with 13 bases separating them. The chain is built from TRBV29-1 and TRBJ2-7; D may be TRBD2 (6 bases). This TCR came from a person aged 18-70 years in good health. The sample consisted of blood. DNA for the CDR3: TGCAGCGTTGAAGGGGCGGGAAGAAGCTACGAGCAGTACTTC. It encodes CSVEGAGRSYEQYF.